This T cell receptor (beta chain) is from a study of blood T cell repertoires in COVID-19. Repertoires were generated with immunoSEQ multiplex PCR, while TCRdb's copy carries only in-frame clones and drops some. The sample lists 170,000 or so clones; approximately 88% were seen once. This clone appeared once. CDR3 length: 14 amino acids. Germline V CDR1 and CDR2: SGHTA, FQGNSA. V shed 5 bases, J shed 3 bases, and the junction held 2 bases outside the gene matches. The sample taken for sequencing was peripheral blood. This chain uses TRBV7-2 with TRBJ2-5; 11 positions match TRBD1. This TCR derives from a woman in her sixties or seventies with acute or convalescent COVID-19. The CDR3, as DNA: TGTGCCAGCAGCGCGGGACAGGGGGAAGAGACCCAGTACTTC. Protein sequence: CASSAGQGEETQYF.